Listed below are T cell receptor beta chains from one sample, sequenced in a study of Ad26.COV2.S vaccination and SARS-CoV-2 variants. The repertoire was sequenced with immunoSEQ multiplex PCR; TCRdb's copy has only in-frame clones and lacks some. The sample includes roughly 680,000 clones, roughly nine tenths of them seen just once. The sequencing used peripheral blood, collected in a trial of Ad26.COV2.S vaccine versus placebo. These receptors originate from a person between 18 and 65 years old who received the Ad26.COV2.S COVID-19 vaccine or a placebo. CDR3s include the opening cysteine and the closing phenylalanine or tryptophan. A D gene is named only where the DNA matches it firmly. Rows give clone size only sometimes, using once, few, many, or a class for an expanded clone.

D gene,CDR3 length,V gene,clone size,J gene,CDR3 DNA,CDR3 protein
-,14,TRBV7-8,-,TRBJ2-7,TGTGCCAGCAGCTTCCGGGCAGGGGAGGACGAGCAGTACTTC,CASSFRAGEDEQYF
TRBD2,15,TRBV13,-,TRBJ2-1,TGTGCCAGCAGCGTGGGACTAGCCGGCGGGAATGAGCAGTTCTTC,CASSVGLAGGNEQFF
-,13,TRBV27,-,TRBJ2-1,TGTGCCAGCAGCTCCCCCCTCTACAATGAGCAGTTCTTC,CASSSPLYNEQFF
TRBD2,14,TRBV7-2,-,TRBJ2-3,TGTGCCAGCAGCTTAGGGGGGGGAGGCGATACGCAGTATTTT,CASSLGGGGDTQYF
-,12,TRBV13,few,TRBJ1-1,TGTGCCAGCAGCTCCGAGAACACTGAAGCTTTCTTT,CASSSENTEAFF
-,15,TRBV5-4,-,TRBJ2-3,TGTGCCAGCAGCTTGTCATGGGGCTACACAGATACGCAGTATTTT,CASSLSWGYTDTQYF
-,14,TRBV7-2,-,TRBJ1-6,TGTGCCAGCAGCCAACAGGACAATAATTCACCCCTCCACTTT,CASSQQDNNSPLHF
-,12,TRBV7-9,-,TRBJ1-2,TGTGCCAGCAGCCCCGGTAGCTATCGCTACACCTTC,CASSPGSYRYTF
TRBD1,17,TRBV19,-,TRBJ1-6,TGTGCCAGTAGGAGAGCTCAGGGGGCTGGAGATAATTCACCCCTCCACTTT,CASRRAQGAGDNSPLHF
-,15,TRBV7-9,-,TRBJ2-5,TGTGCCAGCAGCCCGCCGGGACGTAGAGAAGAGACCCAGTACTTC,CASSPPGRREETQYF
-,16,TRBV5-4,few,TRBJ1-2,TGTGCCAGCAGCTTGGACCCGGGATCCGTAGGGTATGGCTACACCTTC,CASSLDPGSVGYGYTF
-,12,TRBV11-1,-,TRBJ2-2,TGTGCCAGCAGCAACAACTTCGGGGAGCTGTTTTTT,CASSNNFGELFF
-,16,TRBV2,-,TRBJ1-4,TGTGCCAGCAGTGTCGGACGGTCGGAACCAAATGAAAAACTGTTTTTT,CASSVGRSEPNEKLFF
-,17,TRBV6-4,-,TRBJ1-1,TGTGCCAGCAGTGACTTGGAAAGGGGGGTTTCCTGCACTGAAGCTTTCTTT,CASSDLERGVSCTEAFF
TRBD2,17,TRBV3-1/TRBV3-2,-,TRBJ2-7,TGTGCCAGCAGCCAAGTCGGTCCGGGACTAGCATCCTACGAGCAGTACTTC,CASSQVGPGLASYEQYF
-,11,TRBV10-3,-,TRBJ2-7,TGTGCCATCGGAGTTACCTACGAGCAGTACTTC,CAIGVTYEQYF
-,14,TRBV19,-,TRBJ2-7,TGTGCCAGCTCCGCGGGGGACACCTCCTACGAGCAGTACTTC,CASSAGDTSYEQYF
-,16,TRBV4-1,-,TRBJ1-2,TGCGCCAGCAGCCCGAAAGAGACTGTGGACGTCTATGGCTACACCTTC,CASSPKETVDVYGYTF
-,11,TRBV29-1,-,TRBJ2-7,TGCAGCATGCGCAGGGATGACGAGCAGTACTTC,CSMRRDDEQYF
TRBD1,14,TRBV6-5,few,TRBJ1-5,TGTGCCAGCAGTCGTCGACAGGGGACCCAGCCCCAGCATTTT,CASSRRQGTQPQHF
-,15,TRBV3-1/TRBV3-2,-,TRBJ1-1,TGTGCCAGCAGCCAAGCTACGATCCTGAACACTGAAGCTTTCTTT,CASSQATILNTEAFF
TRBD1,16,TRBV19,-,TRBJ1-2,TGTGCCAGTAGCCGGGGAACAGGGGGAAATAACTATGGCTACACCTTC,CASSRGTGGNNYGYTF
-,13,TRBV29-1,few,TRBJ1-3,TGCAGCGCCTTCCAGGCAACTGGAAACACCATATATTTT,CSAFQATGNTIYF
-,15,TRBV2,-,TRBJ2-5,TGTGCCAGCAGTCCCGGGGACTCCCGGCAAGAGACCCAGTACTTC,CASSPGDSRQETQYF
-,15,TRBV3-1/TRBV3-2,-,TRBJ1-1,TGTGCCAGCAGCCAAGAATACCGGGTAGGCACTGAAGCTTTCTTT,CASSQEYRVGTEAFF
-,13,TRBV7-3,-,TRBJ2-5,TGTGCCAGCAGCCAGGGACTGGACCAGACCCAGTACTTC,CASSQGLDQTQYF
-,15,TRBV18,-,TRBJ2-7,TGTGCCAGCTCACCCAATCCTAGCTTTTCCTACGAGCAGTACTTC,CASSPNPSFSYEQYF
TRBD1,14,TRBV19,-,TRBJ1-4,TGTGCCAGTAGCACCAGGGGGCTGGGAGAAAAACTGTTTTTT,CASSTRGLGEKLFF
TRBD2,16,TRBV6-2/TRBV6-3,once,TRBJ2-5,TGTGCCAGCAGTGAGGGACTAGCGGGGGGCCAAGAGACCCAGTACTTC,CASSEGLAGGQETQYF